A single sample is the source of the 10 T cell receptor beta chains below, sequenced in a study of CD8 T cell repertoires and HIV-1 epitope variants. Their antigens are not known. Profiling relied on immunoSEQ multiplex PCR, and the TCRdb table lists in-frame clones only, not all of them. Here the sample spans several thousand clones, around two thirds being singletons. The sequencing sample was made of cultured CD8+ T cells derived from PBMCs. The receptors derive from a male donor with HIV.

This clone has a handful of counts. The CDR3: CASSQDPQGAQSYGYTF. Here the CDR3 DNA reads TGCGCCAGCAGCCAAGATCCGCAGGGGGCGCAAAGCTATGGCTACACCTTC. The chain has TRBV4-1 and TRBJ1-2; TRBD1 matches 8 bases. The V segment lost 0 bases and the J segment 4 bases; nucleotides outside the gene matches: 10. This CDR3 spans 17 amino acids. Germline V lookup: CDR1 MGHRA, CDR2 YSYEKL.

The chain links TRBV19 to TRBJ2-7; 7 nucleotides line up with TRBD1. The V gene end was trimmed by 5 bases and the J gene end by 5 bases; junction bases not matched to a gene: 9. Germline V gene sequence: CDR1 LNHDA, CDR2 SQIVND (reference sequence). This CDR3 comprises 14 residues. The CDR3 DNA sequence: TGTGCCAGTAGTGAAGGGGGCCTTCGCGACGAGCAGTACTTC. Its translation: CASSEGGLRDEQYF.

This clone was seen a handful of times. The CDR3 DNA is TGTGCCAGCAGGATGGGGGGCGACAATCAGCCCCAGCATTTT. Translating it yields CASRMGGDNQPQHF. The V and J genes are TRBV28 and TRBJ1-5; TRBD1 is a possible D gene (6 bases). This CDR3 is 14 amino acids long. Trimming left V 6 bases short and J 3 bases short, with 12 bases between. The germline CDR1 and CDR2 sequences are MDHEN and SYDVKM.

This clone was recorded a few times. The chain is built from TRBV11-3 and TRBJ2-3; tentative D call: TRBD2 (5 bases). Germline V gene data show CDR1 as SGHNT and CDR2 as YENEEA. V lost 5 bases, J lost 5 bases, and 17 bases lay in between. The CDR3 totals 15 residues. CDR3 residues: CASSRREGVGDTQYF. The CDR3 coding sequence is TGTGCCAGCAGCCGAAGAGAGGGAGTGGGAGATACGCAGTATTTT.

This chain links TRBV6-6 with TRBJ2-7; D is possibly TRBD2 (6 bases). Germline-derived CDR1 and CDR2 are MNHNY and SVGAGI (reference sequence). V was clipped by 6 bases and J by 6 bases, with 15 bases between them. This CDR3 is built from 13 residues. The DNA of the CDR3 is TGTGCCAGCAGCCGCGGGATCTCGGGCGAGCAGTACTTC. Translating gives CASSRGISGEQYF.

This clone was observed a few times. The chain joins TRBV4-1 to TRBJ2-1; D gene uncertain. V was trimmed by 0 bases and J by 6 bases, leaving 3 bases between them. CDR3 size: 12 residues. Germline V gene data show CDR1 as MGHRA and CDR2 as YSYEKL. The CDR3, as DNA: TGCGCCAGCAGCCAAGATGGCAATGAGCAGTTCTTC. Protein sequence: CASSQDGNEQFF.

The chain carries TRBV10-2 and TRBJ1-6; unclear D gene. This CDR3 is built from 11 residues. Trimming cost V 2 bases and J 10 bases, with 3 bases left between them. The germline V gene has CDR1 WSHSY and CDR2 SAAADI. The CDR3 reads CASSEGSPLHF. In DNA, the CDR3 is TGCGCCAGCAGTGAGGGGTCACCCCTCCACTTT.

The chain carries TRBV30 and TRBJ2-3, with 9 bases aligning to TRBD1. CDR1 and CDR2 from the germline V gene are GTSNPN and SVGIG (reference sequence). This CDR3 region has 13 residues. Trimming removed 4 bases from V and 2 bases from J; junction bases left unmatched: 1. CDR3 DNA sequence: TGTGCCTGGAACAGGGGGCCCACAGATACGCAGTATTTT. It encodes CAWNRGPTDTQYF.

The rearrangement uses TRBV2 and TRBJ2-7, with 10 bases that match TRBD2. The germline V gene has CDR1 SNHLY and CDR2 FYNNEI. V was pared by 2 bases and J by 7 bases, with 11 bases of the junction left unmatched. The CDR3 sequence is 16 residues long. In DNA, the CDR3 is TGTGCCAGCAGTGAACGCGAGGTAGCGGGAGGTATTGAGCAGTACTTC. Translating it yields CASSEREVAGGIEQYF.

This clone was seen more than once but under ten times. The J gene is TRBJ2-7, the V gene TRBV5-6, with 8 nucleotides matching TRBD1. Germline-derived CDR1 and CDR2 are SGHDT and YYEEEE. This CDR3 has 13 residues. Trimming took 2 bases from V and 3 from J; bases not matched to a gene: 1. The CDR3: CASSLQGDYEQYF. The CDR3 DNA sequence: TGTGCCAGCAGCTTACAGGGGGACTACGAGCAGTACTTC.